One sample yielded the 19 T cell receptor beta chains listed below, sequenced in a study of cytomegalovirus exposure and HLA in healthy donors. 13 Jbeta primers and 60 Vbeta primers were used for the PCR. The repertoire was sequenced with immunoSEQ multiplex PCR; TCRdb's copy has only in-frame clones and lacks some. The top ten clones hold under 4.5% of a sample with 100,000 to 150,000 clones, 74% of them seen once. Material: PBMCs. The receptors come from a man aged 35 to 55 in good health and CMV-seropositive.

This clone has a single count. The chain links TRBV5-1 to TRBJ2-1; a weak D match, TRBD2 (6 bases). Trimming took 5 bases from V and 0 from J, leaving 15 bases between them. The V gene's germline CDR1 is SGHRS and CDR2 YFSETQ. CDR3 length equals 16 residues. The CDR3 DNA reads TGCGCCAGCAGTACCAACGGAGGGCCCTCCTACAATGAGCAGTTCTTC. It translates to CASSTNGGPSYNEQFF.

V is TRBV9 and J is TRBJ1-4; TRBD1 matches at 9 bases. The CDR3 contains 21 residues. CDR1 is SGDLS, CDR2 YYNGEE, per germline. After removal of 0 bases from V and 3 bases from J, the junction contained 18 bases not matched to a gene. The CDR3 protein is CASSVDPDGTGTLIANEKLFF. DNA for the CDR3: TGTGCCAGCAGCGTAGACCCGGATGGGACAGGGACTCTGATAGCTAATGAAAAACTGTTTTTT.

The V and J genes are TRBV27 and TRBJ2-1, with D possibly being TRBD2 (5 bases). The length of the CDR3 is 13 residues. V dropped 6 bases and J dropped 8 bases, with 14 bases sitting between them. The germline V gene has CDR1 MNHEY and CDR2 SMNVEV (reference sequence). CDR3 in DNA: TGTGCCAGCAGCTCCGGAGGCCACGATGAGCAGTTCTTC. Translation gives CASSSGGHDEQFF.

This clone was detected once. CDR3 nucleotide sequence: TGTGCCAGCAGCTTAGGAGGTACAAATCAGCCCCAGCATTTT. The encoded protein is CASSLGGTNQPQHF. This sequence joins TRBV7-9 and TRBJ1-5; D gene uncertain. Trimming stripped 1 base from V and 4 bases from J, with 8 bases between. Germline V gene sequence: CDR1 SEHNR, CDR2 FQNEAQ (reference sequence). CDR3 length equals 14 residues.

CDR3 sequence reads: CSVATLAGSYEQYF. The CDR3, as DNA: TGCAGCGTCGCCACACTAGCGGGGTCCTACGAGCAGTACTTC. V and J are TRBV29-1 and TRBJ2-7; 10 bases align to TRBD2. The CDR3 runs to 14 residues. Germline V CDR1 and CDR2: SQVTM, ANQGSEA. Unmatched junction bases numbered 6, after V lost 6 bases and J lost 1 base.

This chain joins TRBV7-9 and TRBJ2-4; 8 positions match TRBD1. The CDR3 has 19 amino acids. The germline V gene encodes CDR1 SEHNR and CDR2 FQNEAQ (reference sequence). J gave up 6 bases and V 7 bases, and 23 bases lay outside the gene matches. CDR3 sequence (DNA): TGTGCCAGCAACGACCGTCCCGGCCAGGCAGGGGGCGCAATAAACATTCAGTACTTC. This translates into CASNDRPGQAGGAINIQYF. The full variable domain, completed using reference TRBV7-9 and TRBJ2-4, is DTGVSQNPRHKITKRGQNVTFRCDPISEHNRLYWYRQTLGQGPEFLTYFQNEAQLEKSRLLSDRFSAERPKGSFSTLEIQRTEQGDSAMYLCASNDRPGQAGGAINIQYFGAGTRLSVL.

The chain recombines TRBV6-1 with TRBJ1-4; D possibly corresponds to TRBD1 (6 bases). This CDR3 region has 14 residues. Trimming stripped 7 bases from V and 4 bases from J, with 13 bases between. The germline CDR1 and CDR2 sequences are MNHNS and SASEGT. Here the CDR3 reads CASTPDRSNEKLFF. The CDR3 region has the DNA TGTGCCAGCACCCCGGACAGAAGTAATGAAAAACTGTTTTTT.

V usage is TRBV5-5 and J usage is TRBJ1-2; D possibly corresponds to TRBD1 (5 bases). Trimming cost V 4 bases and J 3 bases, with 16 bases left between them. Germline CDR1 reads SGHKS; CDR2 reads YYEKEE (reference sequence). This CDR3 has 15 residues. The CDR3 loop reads CASSLDIGVYYGYTF. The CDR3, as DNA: TGTGCCAGCAGCCTGGATATAGGGGTATACTATGGCTACACCTTC.

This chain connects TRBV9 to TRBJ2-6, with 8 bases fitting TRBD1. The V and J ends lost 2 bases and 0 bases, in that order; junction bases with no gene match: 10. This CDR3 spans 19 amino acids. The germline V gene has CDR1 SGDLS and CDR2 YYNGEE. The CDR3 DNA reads TGTGCCAGCAGCGTTTCACTTCGGGACAGGAGCTCTGGGGCCAACGTCCTGACTTTC. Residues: CASSVSLRDRSSGANVLTF. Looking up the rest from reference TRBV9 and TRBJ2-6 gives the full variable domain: DSGVTQTPKHLITATGQRVTLRCSPRSGDLSVYWYQQSLDQGLQFLIQYYNGEERAKGNILERFSAQQFPDLHSELNLSSLELGDSALYFCASSVSLRDRSSGANVLTFGAGSRLTVL.

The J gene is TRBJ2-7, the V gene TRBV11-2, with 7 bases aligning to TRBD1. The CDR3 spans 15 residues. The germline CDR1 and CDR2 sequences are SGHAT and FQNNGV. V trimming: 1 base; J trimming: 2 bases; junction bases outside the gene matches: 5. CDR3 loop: CASSLGNRGPYEQYF. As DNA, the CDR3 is TGTGCCAGCAGCTTAGGTAACAGGGGCCCCTACGAGCAGTACTTC.

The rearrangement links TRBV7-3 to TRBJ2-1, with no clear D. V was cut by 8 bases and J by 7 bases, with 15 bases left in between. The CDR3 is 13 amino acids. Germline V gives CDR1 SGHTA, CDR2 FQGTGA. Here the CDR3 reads CASEFKPWNEQFF. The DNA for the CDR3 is TGTGCCAGCGAATTCAAGCCCTGGAATGAGCAGTTCTTC.

CDR3 protein: CASSPPVGSTEAFF. CDR3 in DNA: TGTGCCAGCTCACCACCAGTCGGGAGTACTGAAGCTTTCTTT. V is TRBV18 and J is TRBJ1-1; no definite D call. The V end lost 0 bases, the J end lost 5 bases, and 10 bases lay between the germline ends. Germline V gene lookup returns CDR1 KGHSH and CDR2 LQKENI. The length of the CDR3 is 14 residues.

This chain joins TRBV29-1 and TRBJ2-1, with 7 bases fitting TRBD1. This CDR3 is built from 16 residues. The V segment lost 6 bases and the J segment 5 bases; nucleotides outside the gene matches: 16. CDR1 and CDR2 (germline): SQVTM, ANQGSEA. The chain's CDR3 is CSVLNDPRGSNNEQFF. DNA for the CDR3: TGCAGCGTCCTAAATGACCCCAGGGGGTCGAACAATGAGCAGTTCTTC.

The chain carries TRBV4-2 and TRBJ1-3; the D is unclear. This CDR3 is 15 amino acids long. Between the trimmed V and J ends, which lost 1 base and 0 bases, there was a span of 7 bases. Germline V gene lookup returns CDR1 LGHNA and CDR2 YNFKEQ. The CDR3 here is CASSQVSSSGNTIYF. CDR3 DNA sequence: TGTGCCAGCAGCCAAGTTTCGAGCTCTGGAAACACCATATATTTT.

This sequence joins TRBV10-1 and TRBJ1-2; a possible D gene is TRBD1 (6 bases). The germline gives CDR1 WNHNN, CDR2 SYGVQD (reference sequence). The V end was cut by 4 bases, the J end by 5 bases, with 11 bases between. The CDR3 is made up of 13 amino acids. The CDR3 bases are TGCGCCAGCAGTGGGACAGTCCCATATGGCTACACCTTC. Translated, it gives CASSGTVPYGYTF.

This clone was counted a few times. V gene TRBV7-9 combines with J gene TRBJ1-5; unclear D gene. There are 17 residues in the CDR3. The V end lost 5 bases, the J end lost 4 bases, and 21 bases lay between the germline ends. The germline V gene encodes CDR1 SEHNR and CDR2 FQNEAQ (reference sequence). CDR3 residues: CASSRVSSGVENQPQHF. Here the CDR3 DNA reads TGTGCCAGCAGCCGAGTTAGCAGCGGGGTAGAGAATCAGCCCCAGCATTTT. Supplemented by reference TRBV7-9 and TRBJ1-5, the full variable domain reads DTGVSQNPRHKITKRGQNVTFRCDPISEHNRLYWYRQTLGQGPEFLTYFQNEAQLEKSRLLSDRFSAERPKGSFSTLEIQRTEQGDSAMYLCASSRVSSGVENQPQHFGDGTRLSIL.

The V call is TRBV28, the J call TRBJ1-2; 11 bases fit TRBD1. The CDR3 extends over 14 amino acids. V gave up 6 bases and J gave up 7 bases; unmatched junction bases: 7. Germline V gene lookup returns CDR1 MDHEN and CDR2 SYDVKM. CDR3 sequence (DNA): TGTGCCAGCAGACCCGGACAGGGGGCGGTTGGCTACACCTTC. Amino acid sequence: CASRPGQGAVGYTF.

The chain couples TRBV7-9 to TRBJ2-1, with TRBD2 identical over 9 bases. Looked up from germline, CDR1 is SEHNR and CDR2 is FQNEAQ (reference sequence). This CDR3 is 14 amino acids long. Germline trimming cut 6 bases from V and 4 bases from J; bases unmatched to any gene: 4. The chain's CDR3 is CASRDSGSYNEQFF. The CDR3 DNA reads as TGTGCCAGCAGAGATAGCGGGAGTTACAATGAGCAGTTCTTC. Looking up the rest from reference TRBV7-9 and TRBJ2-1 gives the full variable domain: DTGVSQNPRHKITKRGQNVTFRCDPISEHNRLYWYRQTLGQGPEFLTYFQNEAQLEKSRLLSDRFSAERPKGSFSTLEIQRTEQGDSAMYLCASRDSGSYNEQFFGPGTRLTVL.

The CDR3 bases are TGTGCCATCAGTGAACAGGGGAGCACTGAAGCTTTCTTT. It translates to CAISEQGSTEAFF. The rearrangement joins TRBV10-3 to TRBJ1-1, with 7 positions matching TRBD1. Germline-derived CDR1 and CDR2 are ENHRY and SYGVKD. The junction had 2 bases not matched to a gene; V was cut back by 3 bases and J by 4 bases. CDR3 length equals 13 residues.